This record concerns one T cell receptor beta chain sequence. The target antigen is unknown. The repertoire was sequenced with immunoSEQ multiplex PCR; TCRdb's copy has only in-frame clones and lacks some. The table shows 15,000 or so clones, with 74% occurring only once. The starting material, graft tissue, was processed to release intraepithelial and lamina propria lymphocytes. This sample is part of a study of graft-versus-host responses after intestinal transplantation. Study background: Tacrolimus plus steroids were given to all recipients for approximately three years, preceded by anti-thymocyte globulin induction. Study-wide results and caveats: Recipient marrow showed GvH clones, some seen first in ileum or blood. Allografts of patients with graft-donor T cell macrochimerism showed high graft-versus-host to host-versus-graft clone ratios.

The CDR3 length is 14 residues. V lost 0 bases and J 5 bases, leaving 12 bases between the germline ends. Germline CDR1 and CDR2: SGHRS and YFSETQ. Here the sequenced sample was ileum tissue, taken 14 days after transplant. This TCR was sampled from a human patient who received an intestinal transplant, so some T cells may come from the graft donor. The V call is TRBV5-1, the J call TRBJ2-7, with D possibly being TRBD2 (6 bases). CDR3 region: CASSLGGRLNEQYF. The CDR3 nucleotides read TGCGCCAGCAGCTTGGGGGGGAGGTTGAACGAGCAGTACTTC.